These 29 T cell receptor beta chains share one sample of origin, sequenced in a study of blood T cell repertoires in COVID-19 (dated by TCRdb to the early 2020s). The protocol used for the library was the immunoSEQ multiplex PCR assay. TCRdb retrieved this table from immuneACCESS and kept in-frame rearrangements only. Not all clones are present; in checked studies, unresolved V genes account for under half, and no reason is known for the remainder. This sample gives approximately 130,000 clones in total; approximately 85% of them show up just once. Jointly, the top ten make up around 4.7% of the sample. Sequencing used peripheral blood. These receptors were collected from a human donor in a cohort sampled during active COVID-19.

The rearrangement links TRBV5-5 to TRBJ2-5; 7 bases fit TRBD2. Trimming took 2 bases from V and 2 from J; bases not matched to a gene: 6. The V gene's germline CDR1 is SGHKS and CDR2 YYEKEE (reference sequence). The CDR3 spans 15 residues. The CDR3 here is CASSFSNSGQETQYF. CDR3 DNA: TGTGCCAGCAGCTTTTCCAATAGCGGGCAAGAGACCCAGTACTTC. The variable domain in full, with the rest retrieved from reference TRBV5-5 and TRBJ2-5, is DAGVTQSPTHLIKTRGQQVTLRCSPISGHKSVSWYQQVLGQGPQFIFQYYEKEERGRGNFPDRFSARQFPNYSSELNVNALLLGDSALYLCASSFSNSGQETQYFGPGTRLLVL.

This clone was found once. V usage is TRBV9 and J usage is TRBJ2-2; unclear D gene. With 4 bases removed from V and 4 bases from J, the gap between germline ends came to 5 bases. The CDR3 totals 12 residues. Germline CDR1 reads SGDLS; CDR2 reads YYNGEE. The CDR3 coding sequence is TGTGCCAGCAGCTCCTTCACCGGGGAGCTGTTTTTT. Protein product: CASSSFTGELFF.

The DNA for the CDR3 is TGTGCCAGCAGTTACGCGGGACTAGGACGAGGGGAAGAGCAGTTCTTC. Its translation: CASSYAGLGRGEEQFF. The rearrangement joins TRBV6-5 to TRBJ2-1, with 8 bases fitting TRBD2. The CDR3 consists of 16 residues. Germline trimming cut 2 bases from V and 10 bases from J; bases unmatched to any gene: 13. Germline V gene sequence: CDR1 MNHEY, CDR2 SVGAGI.

CDR3 loop: CASSDLYSGSEQFF. The CDR3 region has the DNA TGTGCCAGCAGCGATCTCTATAGCGGGTCTGAGCAGTTCTTC. V is TRBV6-2 or TRBV6-3 and J is TRBJ2-1; 7 positions match TRBD2. V shed 6 bases and J 9 bases; nucleotides not matched to a gene: 11. CDR1 is MNHEY and CDR2 is SVGEGT in the germline V gene. The CDR3 runs to 14 residues.

The chain carries TRBV19 and TRBJ2-1, with 11 positions matching TRBD2. J lost 10 bases, V lost 7 bases, and 9 bases had no gene match. The CDR3 is 14 residues long. Germline assignment: CDR1 LNHDA and CDR2 SQIVND (reference sequence). The CDR3 region has the DNA TGTGCCAGTATGTCACTAGCGGGGGCCTGGGAGCAGTTCTTC. This translates into CASMSLAGAWEQFF. Looking up the rest from reference TRBV19 and TRBJ2-1 gives the full variable domain: DGGITQSPKYLFRKEGQNVTLSCEQNLNHDAMYWYRQDPGQGLRLIYYSQIVNDFQKGDIAEGYSVSREKKESFPLTVTSAQKNPTAFYLCASMSLAGAWEQFFGPGTRLTVL.

This rearrangement joins TRBV13 to TRBJ2-1, with D tentatively TRBD2 (6 bases). The CDR3 loop spans 13 amino acids. V gave up 10 bases and J gave up 9 bases, with 19 bases separating them. Germline V gene lookup returns CDR1 PRHDT and CDR2 FYEKMQ (reference sequence). CDR3 region: CATEEGPLPEQFF. CDR3 nucleotides: TGTGCCACGGAGGAGGGGCCGCTACCTGAGCAGTTCTTC.

This sequence joins TRBV23-1 and TRBJ1-5, with TRBD1 matching 10 bases. Being an ORF, TRBV23-1 has a function that is uncertain. After removal of 8 bases from V and 4 bases from J, the junction contained 17 bases not matched to a gene. The CDR3 extends over 18 amino acids. CDR3 bases: TGCGCCAGCCCCCCAACACCCCGGGACAGGGGTTCGAATCAGCCCCAGCATTTT. Translating it yields CASPPTPRDRGSNQPQHF.

Regarding this clone: The junction does not match germline at one end; this may be a read error. This chain connects TRBV11-2 to TRBJ2-2; D unresolved. The germline V gene encodes CDR1 SGHAT and CDR2 FQNNGV. The CDR3 is 13 amino acids. The chain's CDR3 is CASSHYNSGELFF. The CDR3 DNA reads as TGTGCCAGCAGCCATTATAACAGCGGGGAGCTGTTTTTT.

The V and J genes are TRBV9 and TRBJ2-2; 9 positions match TRBD2. The CDR3 length is 16 residues. From germline, CDR1 is SGDLS and CDR2 YYNGEE. The V segment lost 0 bases and the J segment 2 bases; nucleotides outside the gene matches: 2. The CDR3 bases are TGTGCCAGCAGCGTAGGGCTAGCGGGAAACACCGGGGAGCTGTTTTTT. Protein sequence: CASSVGLAGNTGELFF.

This chain uses TRBV6-5 with TRBJ1-3; D possibly corresponds to TRBD1 (6 bases). In germline, CDR1 is MNHEY, CDR2 SVGAGI. The V gene lost 6 bases and the J gene lost 2 bases, with 11 bases spanning the gap. The CDR3 spans 14 residues. The CDR3 DNA reads TGTGCCAGCAGGCTACAGGGCGCTGGAAACACCATATATTTT. Residues: CASRLQGAGNTIYF.

This sequence joins TRBV28 and TRBJ2-4; 12 bases match TRBD2. V shed 5 bases and J 8 bases; nucleotides not matched to a gene: 7. Germline loops: CDR1 MDHEN, CDR2 SYDVKM. CDR3 size: 15 residues. The CDR3 reads CASSTTSGRWHIQYF. In DNA, the CDR3 is TGTGCCAGCAGTACCACTAGCGGGAGGTGGCACATTCAGTACTTC.

This clone was seen a few times. The rearrangement links TRBV7-2 to TRBJ2-7, with D possibly TRBD1 on 5 matching bases. Germline V CDR1 and CDR2: SGHTA, FQGNSA. V was trimmed by 5 bases and J by 1 base, leaving 15 bases between them. The length of the CDR3 is 15 residues. CDR3 coding DNA: TGTGCCAGCAGCCTCATTCAGGGCCCTTCCTACGAGCAGTACGTC. Translation: CASSLIQGPSYEQYV.

This chain uses TRBV11-2 with TRBJ2-7; possibly TRBD1 for D (5 bases). The V and J ends lost 5 bases and 7 bases respectively, with 18 bases between them. Germline V CDR1 and CDR2: SGHAT, FQNNGV. The CDR3 is 14 residues long. The CDR3 nucleotides are TGTGCCAGCAGCCCTTTCGGCCAGGGAAGGGAGCAGTACGTC. This sequence encodes CASSPFGQGREQYV.

The chain recombines TRBV5-4 with TRBJ2-7; D uncertain. The germline gives CDR1 SGHNT, CDR2 YYREEE (reference sequence). V dropped 0 bases and J dropped 6 bases, with 19 bases sitting between them. This CDR3 is 16 amino acids long. The CDR3 protein is CASSLELTAVWSEQYF. In DNA form, the CDR3 reads TGTGCCAGCAGCTTGGAGCTTACAGCCGTATGGTCCGAGCAGTACTTC.

V gene TRBV7-2 combines with J gene TRBJ2-1; unclear D gene. CDR1 and CDR2 from the germline V gene are SGHTA and FQGNSA. V was cut by 4 bases and J by 15 bases, with 16 bases left in between. CDR3 length: 12 amino acids. The CDR3 spells CASSSLGRVLFF. In DNA, the CDR3 is TGTGCCAGCAGCTCCCTAGGTAGAGTACTGTTCTTC.

The rearrangement uses TRBV5-4 and TRBJ2-2, with TRBD2 matching 12 bases. After removal of 0 bases from V and 4 bases from J, the junction contained 7 bases not matched to a gene. CDR1 and CDR2 from the germline V gene are SGHNT and YYREEE (reference sequence). CDR3 length: 18 amino acids. The CDR3 nucleotides read TGTGCCAGCAGCTTGGGGCCTCTAGCGGGAGGGACCACCGGGGAGCTGTTTTTT. It specifies CASSLGPLAGGTTGELFF.

The rearrangement joins TRBV11-3 to TRBJ2-5; D is perhaps TRBD2 (5 bases). This CDR3 is built from 14 residues. The ends were cut back, 10 bases at V and 2 bases at J, with 17 bases in the middle. From germline, CDR1 is SGHNT and CDR2 YENEEA. The DNA for the CDR3 is TGTGCCACCGCCCTGGGCGGGCAACAAGAGACCCAGTACTTC. It yields the protein CATALGGQQETQYF.

The rearrangement uses TRBV2 and TRBJ2-2; 8 nucleotides agree with TRBD1. The CDR3 sequence is 15 residues long. Looked up from germline, CDR1 is SNHLY and CDR2 is FYNNEI. With 6 bases clipped from V and 7 bases from J, the junction kept 10 bases outside the gene matches. CDR3 nucleotide sequence: TGTGCCAGCAGGAAGGGACAGGTAGAAATCGGGGAGCTGTTTTTT. It is translated as CASRKGQVEIGELFF.

The CDR3 loop is CASSSYVQGSGANVLTF. In DNA form, the CDR3 reads TGTGCCAGCAGCTCTTATGTACAGGGGAGTGGGGCCAACGTCCTGACTTTC. The chain recombines TRBV7-6 with TRBJ2-6; TRBD1 matches at 7 bases. J lost 3 bases, V lost 4 bases, and 9 bases had no gene match. The CDR3 length is 17 residues. Germline values: CDR1 SGHVS, CDR2 FNYEAQ. The full variable domain, in which reference TRBV7-6 and TRBJ2-6 provide the parts outside the CDR3, is GAGVSQSPRYKVTKRGQDVALRCDPISGHVSLYWYRQALGQGPEFLTYFNYEAQQDKSGLPNDRFSAERPEGSISTLTIQRTEQRDSAMYRCASSSYVQGSGANVLTFGAGSRLTVL.

The chain combines TRBV5-1 with TRBJ2-2; a possible D gene is TRBD1 (6 bases). The CDR3 is 14 amino acids. V was cut by 6 bases and J by 2 bases, with 11 bases left in between. The germline CDR1 and CDR2 sequences are SGHRS and YFSETQ. The CDR3 bases are TGCGCCAGCACCGGGACACCTAACACCGGGGAGCTGTTTTTT. Amino acids: CASTGTPNTGELFF.

As DNA, the CDR3 is TGTGCCAGCAGTGATCCGGGACAGGGAAACACTGAAGCTTTCTTT. It is translated as CASSDPGQGNTEAFF. The chain uses TRBV6-6 and TRBJ1-1; TRBD1 matches 9 bases. V was clipped by 5 bases and J by 2 bases; unmatched bases: 6. The CDR3 length is 15 residues. CDR1 is MNHNY, CDR2 SVGAGI, per germline (reference sequence).

The chain joins TRBV4-3 to TRBJ2-5; TRBD2 might be the D (6 bases). The CDR3 contains 15 residues. Germline V gene lookup returns CDR1 LGHNA and CDR2 YSLEER. The V end lost 1 base, the J end lost 5 bases, and 14 bases lay between the germline ends. CDR3 residues: CASSQAWSRDETQYF. The CDR3 bases are TGCGCCAGCAGCCAAGCTTGGTCGCGGGATGAGACCCAGTACTTC.

V and J are TRBV5-1 and TRBJ1-5; maybe TRBD1 (5 bases). Germline V gene sequence: CDR1 SGHRS, CDR2 YFSETQ. The V end lost 0 bases, the J end lost 7 bases, and 8 bases lay between the germline ends. This CDR3 contains 13 residues. CDR3 protein: CASSLGGGQPQHF. CDR3 in DNA: TGCGCCAGCAGCTTGGGGGGCGGACAGCCCCAGCATTTT.

This clone has more than one count but fewer than ten. This chain links TRBV15 with TRBJ1-5; D gene unclear. V lost 0 bases and J lost 4, with 7 bases in between. The CDR3 is 14 amino acids. Germline lookup yields CDR1 LNHNV and CDR2 YYDKDF (reference sequence). The CDR3 protein is CATSRDRVNQPQHF. CDR3 in DNA: TGTGCCACCAGCAGAGATCGAGTTAATCAGCCCCAGCATTTT.

This sequence joins TRBV19 and TRBJ2-7, with D possibly TRBD2 on 5 matching bases. Germline V gene sequence: CDR1 LNHDA, CDR2 SQIVND (reference sequence). V was pared by 8 bases and J by 8 bases, with 16 bases between. The CDR3 sequence is 12 residues long. The CDR3 here is CASAYTSGKQYF. The CDR3, as DNA: TGTGCCAGTGCCTACACATCGGGAAAGCAGTACTTC.

The gene calls are TRBV6-2 or TRBV6-3 and TRBJ1-2; tentatively, D is TRBD1 (6 bases). V lost 6 bases and J lost 4, with 18 bases in between. There are 15 residues in the CDR3. Looked up from germline, CDR1 is MNHEY and CDR2 is SVGEGT. CDR3 coding DNA: TGTGCCAGCAGCAAGGACCCCAGGGGTTCCTATGGCTACACCTTC. This sequence encodes CASSKDPRGSYGYTF.

This chain joins TRBV4-1 and TRBJ1-1; perhaps TRBD1 as D (6 bases). V dropped 0 bases and J dropped 4 bases, with 15 bases sitting between them. The CDR3 has 16 amino acids. Germline-derived CDR1 and CDR2 are MGHRA and YSYEKL. The CDR3 DNA follows: TGCGCCAGCAGCCAAGAGGTATGGATACAGGGCACTGAAGCTTTCTTT. Translated, it gives CASSQEVWIQGTEAFF.

V usage is TRBV6-2 or TRBV6-3 and J usage is TRBJ1-2, with D perhaps matching TRBD1 (6 bases). The CDR3 length is 17 residues. V shed 2 bases and J shed 4 bases, with 20 bases lying between them. Germline V lookup: CDR1 MNHEY, CDR2 SVGEGT. The CDR3: CASSYDVRGALFYGYTF. The CDR3 DNA follows: TGTGCCAGCAGTTACGATGTCAGGGGCGCCCTATTCTATGGCTACACCTTC.

The genes are TRBV7-9 and TRBJ2-3, with no clear D. Between the trimmed V and J ends, which lost 3 bases and 5 bases, there was a span of 6 bases. This CDR3 contains 12 residues. Per the germline V gene, CDR1 is SEHNR and CDR2 is FQNEAQ (reference sequence). The chain's CDR3 is CASSFRGDTQYF. Here the CDR3 DNA reads TGTGCCAGCAGCTTTCGCGGAGATACGCAGTATTTT.